This is a list of T cell receptor beta chains from one sample in a study of PD-L1 blockade in urothelial cancer. Data came from immunoSEQ multiplex PCR; TCRdb stores just in-frame clones and leaves some out. Here the sample spans over 45,000 clones, about 82% being singletons. The sample in question was PBMCs, obtained around atezolizumab (anti-PD-L1) treatment. Every receptor here comes from a man between 50 and 59 years old with urothelial cancer. The CDR3 runs from the conserved cysteine through the conserved F or W. D genes are given only for firm matches. Size values are once, few and many counts, or a class for expanded clones, and some rows have none.

D gene,V gene,J gene,clone size,CDR3 protein,CDR3 DNA
TRBD1,TRBV7-9,TRBJ1-4,-,CASSLMTGVKLFF,TGTGCCAGCAGTCTCATGACAGGGGTAAAACTGTTTTTT
TRBD2,TRBV19,TRBJ2-7,-,CASTQGTSGYEQYF,TGTGCCAGTACCCAAGGGACTAGCGGCTACGAGCAGTACTTC
-,TRBV5-1,TRBJ2-1,-,CASSRTLDSLFF,TGCGCCAGCAGCCGTACCCTAGATAGTCTGTTCTTC
-,TRBV21-1,TRBJ2-1,-,CASSKNPPVNEQFF,TGTGCCAGCAGCAAAAACCCCCCGGTCAATGAGCAGTTCTTC
TRBD1,TRBV5-1,TRBJ1-1,-,CASSVTKDRAATEAFF,TGCGCCAGCAGCGTAACCAAGGACAGGGCCGCAACTGAAGCTTTCTTT
TRBD2,TRBV6-1,TRBJ2-7,-,CASGGTSGPYEQYF,TGTGCCAGCGGCGGGACTAGCGGACCCTACGAGCAGTACTTC
TRBD2,TRBV5-1,TRBJ2-2,-,CASSGTSGETGELFF,TGCGCCAGCAGCGGGACTAGCGGGGAAACCGGGGAGCTGTTTTTT
-,TRBV29-1,TRBJ1-2,-,CSVDRTVPIGYTF,TGCAGCGTTGACAGGACAGTTCCTATCGGCTACACCTTC
TRBD2,TRBV7-9,TRBJ2-6,once,CASRAGEGVLTF,TGTGCCAGCAGGGCTGGGGAGGGCGTCCTGACTTTC
-,TRBV6-5,TRBJ1-4,-,CASSYSTGRTNEKLFF,TGTGCCAGCAGTTACTCGACGGGGAGGACTAATGAAAAACTGTTTTTT
-,TRBV10-3,TRBJ2-3,-,CAISEPPSTDTQYF,TGTGCCATCAGTGAGCCTCCTAGCACAGATACGCAGTATTTT
TRBD1,TRBV28,TRBJ1-2,-,CASSGRTGDRVFLRRGYTF,TGTGCCAGCAGTGGTAGAACCGGGGACAGGGTTTTTTTGCGTCGTGGCTACACCTTC
-,TRBV27,TRBJ2-6,once,CASKFIAGANVLTF,TGTGCCAGCAAGTTTATAGCTGGGGCCAACGTCCTGACTTTC
-,TRBV28,TRBJ1-3,-,CASSRGGASGNTIYF,TGTGCCAGCAGCCGTGGGGGGGCCTCTGGAAACACCATATATTTT
TRBD2,TRBV28,TRBJ2-7,-,CASSSLGERGYPYEQYF,TGTGCCAGCAGTTCCCTAGGCGAGCGGGGATACCCCTACGAGCAGTACTTC
TRBD2,TRBV9,TRBJ2-1,-,CASSGRLAGRRYNEQFF,TGTGCCAGCAGCGGAAGACTAGCGGGAAGGAGGTACAATGAGCAGTTCTTC
-,TRBV4-1,TRBJ1-6,few,CASSQDWAGGYSPLHF,TGCGCCAGCAGCCAAGATTGGGCGGGGGGCTATTCACCCCTCCACTTT
-,TRBV15,TRBJ2-7,-,CATSRGNRAPYEQYF,TGTGCCACCAGCAGAGGGAACAGGGCCCCCTACGAGCAGTACTTC
-,TRBV5-4,TRBJ1-2,-,CASSLGPGASNYGYTF,TGTGCCAGCAGCTTGGGGCCAGGGGCGTCTAACTATGGCTACACCTTC
-,TRBV28,TRBJ1-4,-,CASSVTTGGLTEKLFF,TGTGCCAGCAGCGTCACCACCGGGGGATTGACTGAAAAACTGTTTTTT
-,TRBV5-5,TRBJ1-3,once,CASSLEGNTIYF,TGTGCCAGCAGCTTGGAGGGGAACACCATATATTTT
TRBD2,TRBV9,TRBJ2-1,-,CASSVGTSKNEQFF,TGTGCCAGCAGCGTAGGGACTAGTAAGAATGAGCAGTTCTTC
TRBD1,TRBV28,TRBJ1-5,-,CASSSHRGRSNQPQHF,TGTGCCAGCAGTTCACACAGGGGTCGAAGCAATCAGCCCCAGCATTTT
TRBD2,TRBV28,TRBJ2-1,once,CASTVRSGRAYNEQFF,TGTGCCAGCACTGTCCGAAGCGGGAGGGCCTACAATGAGCAGTTCTTC
-,TRBV19,TRBJ2-3,-,CASSSPGKDTQYF,TGTGCCAGTAGTTCCCCAGGGAAAGATACGCAGTATTTT
TRBD1,TRBV20-1,TRBJ2-5,-,CSVDRGETQYF,TGCAGTGTTGACAGGGGGGAGACCCAGTACTTC
-,TRBV5-1,TRBJ2-1,-,CASSLGPSSYNEQFF,TGCGCCAGCAGCTTGGGTCCGAGCTCCTACAATGAGCAGTTCTTC